These 14 T cell receptor beta chains were all obtained from the same sample, sequenced in a study of blood T cell repertoires in COVID-19. Sequencing used immunoSEQ multiplex PCR; TCRdb keeps in-frame clones, though not all of them. The table has about 82,000 clones, just under 80% seen once; the top ten hold around 34%. The specimen was peripheral blood. The origin of the receptors is a man between 60 and 70 years old with COVID-19, enrolled during active disease.

Points on this clone: Other DNA sequences in this specimen translate into the identical CDR3. The chain combines TRBV5-1 with TRBJ2-2, with D tentatively TRBD1 (6 bases). Trimming took 3 bases from V and 0 from J, leaving 18 bases between them. Germline V gene data show CDR1 as SGHRS and CDR2 as YFSETQ. The CDR3 length is 18 residues. The CDR3 DNA follows: TGCGCCAGCAGCTCTAGAGGATTGACAGGAGCGAACACCGGGGAGCTGTTTTTT. Protein sequence: CASSSRGLTGANTGELFF.

The chain joins TRBV7-9 to TRBJ1-2; D is unclear. This CDR3 has 14 residues. Trimming shortened V by 5 bases and J by 2 bases, and 12 bases separated the two germline ends. CDR1 and CDR2 from the germline V gene are SEHNR and FQNEAQ (reference sequence). The CDR3 DNA reads TGTGCCAGCAGCCCGCGTCTCTCCAACTATGGCTACACCTTC. Amino acid sequence: CASSPRLSNYGYTF.

This rearrangement joins TRBV5-6 to TRBJ1-5; D might be TRBD1 (6 bases). The V end was cut by 0 bases, the J end by 6 bases, with 16 bases between. The length of the CDR3 is 16 residues. Per germline, CDR1 SGHDT and CDR2 YYEEEE. CDR3 amino acids: CASSLGYAGAGQPQHF. CDR3 DNA: TGTGCCAGCAGCTTGGGTTATGCAGGGGCGGGTCAGCCCCAGCATTTT.

The rearrangement links TRBV2 to TRBJ2-2, with TRBD1 matching 9 bases. The CDR3 has 16 amino acids. The germline CDR1 and CDR2 sequences are SNHLY and FYNNEI. J gave up 5 bases and V 5 bases, and 9 bases lay outside the gene matches. Here the CDR3 reads CASSLRGQGVTGELFF. The CDR3 DNA follows: TGTGCCAGCAGTTTAAGGGGACAGGGTGTTACCGGGGAGCTGTTTTTT.

This chain connects TRBV3-1 (or the pseudogene TRBV3-2) to TRBJ2-5, with TRBD2 identical over 10 bases. J was trimmed by 2 bases and V by 1 base; bases with no gene match: 10. Germline V gene lookup returns CDR1 LGHDT and CDR2 YNNKEL (reference sequence). The CDR3 is made up of 18 amino acids. CDR3 protein: CASSQGLAGGRPQETQYF. CDR3 in DNA: TGTGCCAGCAGCCAAGGGTTAGCGGGAGGACGTCCTCAAGAGACCCAGTACTTC.

The rearrangement joins TRBV6-1 to TRBJ1-3; no clear D gene. V was clipped by 3 bases and J by 2 bases, with 5 bases between them. The length of the CDR3 is 13 residues. Germline V gene data show CDR1 as MNHNS and CDR2 as SASEGT. In nucleotides, the CDR3 is TGTGCCAGCAGTGAGCCAGCTGGAAACACCATATATTTT. It codes for CASSEPAGNTIYF.

This clone was seen once. The V call is TRBV5-1, the J call TRBJ2-7, with TRBD1 matching over 7 bases. Germline V gene sequence: CDR1 SGHRS, CDR2 YFSETQ. Unmatched junction bases numbered 6, after V lost 2 bases and J lost 4 bases. The CDR3 totals 14 residues. For the CDR3, the DNA is TGCGCCAGCAGCTTCCTTGACAGGGCTTACGAGCAGTACTTC. It specifies CASSFLDRAYEQYF.

The chain combines TRBV4-3 with TRBJ1-3, with D unclear. This CDR3 is 15 amino acids long. V dropped 0 bases and J dropped 4 bases, with 10 bases sitting between them. Per the germline V gene, CDR1 is LGHNA and CDR2 is YSLEER. Here the CDR3 reads CASSQDGGYGNTIYF. The CDR3 DNA reads TGCGCCAGCAGCCAAGACGGCGGTTACGGAAACACCATATATTTT.

With respect to this clone: This sample includes further DNA sequences coding for the same CDR3. V usage is TRBV5-1 and J usage is TRBJ2-1, with 9 bases that match TRBD2. Looked up from germline, CDR1 is SGHRS and CDR2 is YFSETQ. V dropped 0 bases and J dropped 8; count of bases not matched to a gene: 3. There are 14 residues in the CDR3. CDR3 loop: CASSLGRTSDEQFF. Written as DNA, the CDR3 is TGCGCCAGCAGCTTGGGGAGGACTAGCGATGAGCAGTTCTTC.

There are a few counts of this clone. V and J are TRBV11-3 and TRBJ2-7; a weak D match, TRBD2 (5 bases). Trimming stripped 5 bases from V and 0 bases from J, with 11 bases between. The CDR3 contains 14 residues. Germline V CDR1 and CDR2: SGHNT, YENEEA. The CDR3 coding sequence is TGTGCCAGCAGCCCTCGAGGACTCTCCTACGAGCAGTACTTC. This translates into CASSPRGLSYEQYF. The variable domain in full, completed from reference TRBV11-3 and TRBJ2-7, reads EAGVVQSPRYKIIEKKQPVAFWCNPISGHNTLYWYLQNLGQGPELLIRYENEEAVDDSQLPKDRFSAERLKGVDSTLKIQPAELGDSAVYLCASSPRGLSYEQYFGPGTRLTVT.

The chain combines TRBV6-5 with TRBJ1-6; 8 positions agree with TRBD1. The germline gives CDR1 MNHEY, CDR2 SVGAGI. V lost 6 bases, J lost 10 bases, and 5 bases stayed unmatched. The CDR3 totals 13 residues. Written as DNA, the CDR3 is TGTGCCAGCAGAAAAACAGGGGGGTCACCCCTCCACTTT. Encoded protein: CASRKTGGSPLHF.

The chain links TRBV27 to TRBJ1-2; D gene uncertain. Between the trimmed V and J ends, which lost 6 bases and 6 bases, there was a span of 11 bases. CDR1 is MNHEY and CDR2 is SMNVEV in the germline V gene (reference sequence). The CDR3 covers 12 residues. The CDR3 nucleotides read TGTGCCAGCAGGACAAAGGCGCATGGCTACACCTTC. As protein: CASRTKAHGYTF.

The chain couples TRBV2 to TRBJ1-4; D not certain. The CDR3 runs 13 residues. The germline CDR1 and CDR2 sequences are SNHLY and FYNNEI. V lost 11 bases and J 5 bases, leaving 15 bases between the germline ends. The CDR3 DNA follows: TGTGCCGGCCTCCGGGAGAGGAATGAAAAACTGTTTTTT. As protein: CAGLRERNEKLFF.

The CDR3 loop reads CASSGGVIDEQFF. The DNA of the CDR3 is TGTGCCAGTAGCGGGGGGGTGATAGATGAGCAGTTCTTC. This chain joins TRBV12-3 or TRBV12-4 and TRBJ2-1, with 11 bases identical to TRBD2. Unmatched junction bases numbered 6, after V lost 9 bases and J lost 8 bases. The CDR3 extends over 13 amino acids.